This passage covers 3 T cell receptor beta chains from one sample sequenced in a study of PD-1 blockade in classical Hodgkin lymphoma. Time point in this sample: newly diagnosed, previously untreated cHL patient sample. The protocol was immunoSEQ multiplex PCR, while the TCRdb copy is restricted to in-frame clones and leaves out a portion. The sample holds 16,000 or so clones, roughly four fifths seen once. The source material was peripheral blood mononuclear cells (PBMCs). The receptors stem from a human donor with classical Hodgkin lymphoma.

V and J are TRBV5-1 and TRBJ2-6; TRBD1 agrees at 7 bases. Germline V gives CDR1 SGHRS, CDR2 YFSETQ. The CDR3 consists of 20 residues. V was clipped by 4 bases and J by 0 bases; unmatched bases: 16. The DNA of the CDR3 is TGCGCCAGCAGCATAAGGGGTGACAGGGTTCCGACCTCTGGGGCCAACGTCCTGACTTTC. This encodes CASSIRGDRVPTSGANVLTF.

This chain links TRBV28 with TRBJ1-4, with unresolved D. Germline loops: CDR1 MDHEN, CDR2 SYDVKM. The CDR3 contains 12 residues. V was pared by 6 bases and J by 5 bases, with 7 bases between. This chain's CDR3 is CASRSGNEKLFF. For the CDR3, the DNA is TGTGCCAGCAGAAGTGGCAATGAAAAACTGTTTTTT. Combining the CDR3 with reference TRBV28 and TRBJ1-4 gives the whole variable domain DVKVTQSSRYLVKRTGEKVFLECVQDMDHENMFWYRQDPGLGLRLIYFSYDVKMKEKGDIPEGYSVSREKKERFSLILESASTNQTSMYLCASRSGNEKLFFGSGTQLSVL.

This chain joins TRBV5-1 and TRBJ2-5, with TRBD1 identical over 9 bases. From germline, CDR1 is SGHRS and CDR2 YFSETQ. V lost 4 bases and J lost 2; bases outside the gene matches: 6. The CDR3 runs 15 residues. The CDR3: CASSLDRGPQETQYF. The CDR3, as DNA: TGCGCCAGCAGCCTGGACAGGGGTCCACAAGAGACCCAGTACTTC.